Sequencing of this T cell receptor beta chain was carried out in a study of T cells in Graves' hyperthyroidism and ophthalmopathy. This clonotype was counted ten times or more. Antigen specificity is unknown. The CDR3 has 17 amino acids. V was shortened by 2 bases and J by 4 bases, with 20 bases between the two germline ends. Study findings and constraints: Ophthalmopathy was distinguished from stable hyperthyroidism by 13 V-J signatures.

There were TCR beta CDR3 regions amplified from RNA transcripts. The primer set for the first-round RT-PCR of the TCR CDR3 was HTBI. TCRdb reprocessed the multiplex PCR reads via MiXCR and lists one record per CDR3 protein. This sample carries under 350,000 distinct CDR3 sequences, about 25% of them seen once, and the ten largest clones take more than 25%. The chain has TRBV12-3 or TRBV12-4 and TRBJ1-2; D is ambiguous. The receptor was derived from a man aged 40-55 years with Graves' hyperthyroidism that later progressed to Graves' ophthalmopathy. Sequencing used blood. The CDR3 region is CASSLISGMGATYGYTF. DNA of the CDR3: TGTGCCAGCAGTTTAATCAGCGGTATGGGTGCAACCTATGGCTACACCTTC.